This T cell receptor (beta chain) was sequenced during a study of shared clonotypes between healthy human individuals. Looking at the study overall: Each donor's CD8 memory used one plate, CD8 naive two, each CD4 subset three.

Donors were healthy HIV-negative adults without recent acute infections or vaccinations. Comment on this clone: What it binds is not known.

Study-wide results and limits: The study drew on few donors, limiting represented genetic and exposure-history diversity.

The study ran the assay at deep level. Only in-frame clones appear in the TCRdb table, and some are missing; sequencing was by immunoSEQ multiplex PCR. There are roughly 1 million clones in the sample; about 76% occur only once, and 1.4% lies in the top ten. Sequencing was done on a sample of memory CD4+ T cells sorted from blood. Described subset: CD45RA-negative fraction. The source of this sequence is a man between 18 and 29 years old in good health.

The DNA of the CDR3 is TGCGCCAGCAGCCTTGGGGTCACTAGCGGGAGGGCCGCGGATACGCAGTATTTT. Residues: CASSLGVTSGRAADTQYF. The chain couples TRBV5-1 to TRBJ2-3, with 13 bases fitting TRBD2. CDR1 is SGHRS and CDR2 is YFSETQ in the germline V gene. The CDR3 extends over 18 amino acids. J was trimmed by 6 bases and V by 4 bases; bases with no gene match: 14.